This record concerns one TCR beta chain sequence. Its antigen remains unidentified. Trimming pared 5 bases from V and 1 base from J, leaving 12 bases between. Germline CDR1 is SGHRS and CDR2 is YFSETQ. The CDR3 runs to 14 residues. The sample belongs to a study of response to subunit inactivated influenza vaccine. Points from the study as a whole: The authors put forward the suggestion that each seasonal influenza vaccination may bring in only a limited number of new T cells.

TCRdb redid the calling of the RT-PCR reads with MiXCR, one entry per CDR3 protein. The repertoire has almost 250,000 distinct CDR3 sequences, more than 10% of them found once; the top ten carry about 7.8%. The chain is built from TRBV5-1 and TRBJ2-5; D unresolved. Material: non-naive T cells sorted from PBMCs, obtained around 15 days before vaccination. The source of this sequence is a man between 45 and 60 years old who received an inactivated influenza vaccine. CDR3 sequence: CASRPQEPQETQYF. The CDR3 region has the DNA TGCGCCAGCAGACCCCAGGAGCCCCAAGAGACCCAGTACTTC.